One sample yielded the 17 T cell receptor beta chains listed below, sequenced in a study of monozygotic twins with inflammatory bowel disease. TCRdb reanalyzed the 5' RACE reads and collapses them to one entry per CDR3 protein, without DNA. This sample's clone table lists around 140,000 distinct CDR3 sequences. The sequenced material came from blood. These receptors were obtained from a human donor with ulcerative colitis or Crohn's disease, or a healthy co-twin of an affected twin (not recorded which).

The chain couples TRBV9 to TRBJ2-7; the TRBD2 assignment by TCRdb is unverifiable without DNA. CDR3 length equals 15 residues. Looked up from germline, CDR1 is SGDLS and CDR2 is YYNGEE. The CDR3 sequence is CASSVGGTSVYEQYF. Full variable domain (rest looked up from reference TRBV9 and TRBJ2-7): DSGVTQTPKHLITATGQRVTLRCSPRSGDLSVYWYQQSLDQGLQFLIQYYNGEERAKGNILERFSAQQFPDLHSELNLSSLELGDSALYFCASSVGGTSVYEQYFGPGTRLTVT.

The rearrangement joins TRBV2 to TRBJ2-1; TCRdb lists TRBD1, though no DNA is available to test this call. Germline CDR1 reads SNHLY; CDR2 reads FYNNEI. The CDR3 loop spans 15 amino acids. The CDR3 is CASSATGDAYNEQFF.

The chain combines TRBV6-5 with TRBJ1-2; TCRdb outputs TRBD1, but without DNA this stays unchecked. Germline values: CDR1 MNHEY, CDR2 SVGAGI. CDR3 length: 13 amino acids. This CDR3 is CASSYTYRAGYTF.

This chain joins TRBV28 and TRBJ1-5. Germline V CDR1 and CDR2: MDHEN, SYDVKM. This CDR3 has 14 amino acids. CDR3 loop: CASKRPLINQPQHF.

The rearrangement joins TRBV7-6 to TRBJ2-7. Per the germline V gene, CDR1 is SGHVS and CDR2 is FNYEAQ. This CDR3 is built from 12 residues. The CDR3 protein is CASSLDTDEQYF.

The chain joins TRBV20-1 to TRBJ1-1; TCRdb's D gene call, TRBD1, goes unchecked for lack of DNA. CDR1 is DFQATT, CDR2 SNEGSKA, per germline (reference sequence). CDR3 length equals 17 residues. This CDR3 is CSARDPSTGRVNTEAFF.

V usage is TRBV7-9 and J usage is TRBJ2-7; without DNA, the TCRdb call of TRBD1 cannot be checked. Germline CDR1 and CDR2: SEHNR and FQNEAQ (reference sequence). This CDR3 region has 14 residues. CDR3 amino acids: CASSLEGAAYEQYF.

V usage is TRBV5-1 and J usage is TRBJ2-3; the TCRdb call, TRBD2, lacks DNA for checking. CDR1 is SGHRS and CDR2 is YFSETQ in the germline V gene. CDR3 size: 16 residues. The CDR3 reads CASSTFGAGESDTQYF.

CDR3 amino acids: CASTGGTQPQHF. This chain uses TRBV28 with TRBJ1-5; TCRdb's assignment of TRBD1 cannot be checked, as there is no DNA. The CDR3 runs 12 residues. Germline V gene data show CDR1 as MDHEN and CDR2 as SYDVKM.

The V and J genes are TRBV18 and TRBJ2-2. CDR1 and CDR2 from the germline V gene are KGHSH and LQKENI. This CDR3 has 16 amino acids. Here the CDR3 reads CASSPIGSMDTGELFF.

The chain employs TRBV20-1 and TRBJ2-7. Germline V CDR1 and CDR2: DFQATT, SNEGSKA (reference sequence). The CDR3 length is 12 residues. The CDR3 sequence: CSVFDNSYEQYF.

CDR3 loop: CASSRTGDRSGANVLTF. V usage is TRBV7-3 and J usage is TRBJ2-6; TCRdb selects TRBD1, and the lack of DNA leaves this call unchecked. Germline V gives CDR1 SGHTA, CDR2 FQGTGA. This CDR3 has 17 amino acids.

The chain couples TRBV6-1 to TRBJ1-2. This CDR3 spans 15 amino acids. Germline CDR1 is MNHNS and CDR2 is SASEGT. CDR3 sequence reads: CASSEAGPSNYGYTF.

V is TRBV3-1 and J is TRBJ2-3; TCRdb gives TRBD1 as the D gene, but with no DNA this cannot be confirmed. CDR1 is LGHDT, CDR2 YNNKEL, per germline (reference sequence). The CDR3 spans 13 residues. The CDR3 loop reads CASSPGGTDTQYF.

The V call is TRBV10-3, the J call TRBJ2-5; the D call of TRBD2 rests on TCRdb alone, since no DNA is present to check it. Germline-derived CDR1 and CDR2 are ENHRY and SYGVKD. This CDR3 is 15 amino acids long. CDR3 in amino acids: CAIRKNTSTFGTQYF.

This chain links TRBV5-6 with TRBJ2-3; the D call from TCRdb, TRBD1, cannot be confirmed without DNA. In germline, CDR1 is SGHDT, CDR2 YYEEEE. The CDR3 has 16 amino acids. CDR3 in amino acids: CASSLGTGVSTDTQYF.

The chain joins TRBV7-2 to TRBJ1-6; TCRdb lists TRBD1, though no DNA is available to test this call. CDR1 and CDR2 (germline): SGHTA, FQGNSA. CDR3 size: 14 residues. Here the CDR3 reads CASSQTGVNSPLHF. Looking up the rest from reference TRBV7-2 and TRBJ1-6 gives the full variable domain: GAGVSQSPSNKVTEKGKDVELRCDPISGHTALYWYRQSLGQGLEFLIYFQGNSAPDKSGLPSDRFSAERTGGSVSTLTIQRTQQEDSAVYLCASSQTGVNSPLHFGNGTRLTVT.